This T cell receptor (beta chain) was found in a study of T cell changes during pregnancy in multiple sclerosis. Sequencing was performed with immunoSEQ multiplex PCR; in TCRdb, only in-frame clones are kept and a portion is missing. The profile covers 93,000 or so clones, with about 90% appearing a single time and about 0.89% taken by the ten largest. The TCR comes from a female donor with multiple sclerosis, enrolled in a pregnancy study. This specimen consisted of peripheral blood, obtained after pregnancy.

CDR3 DNA: TGTGCCAGCACCAGTAAGAGGTGGGCCAACGTCCTGACTTTC. It translates to CASTSKRWANVLTF. This chain links TRBV28 with TRBJ2-6; no clear D. The CDR3 length is 14 residues. Germline V gives CDR1 MDHEN, CDR2 SYDVKM. V lost 7 bases and J 5 bases, leaving 12 bases between the germline ends. Using reference TRBV28 and TRBJ2-6 for the parts outside the CDR3, the full variable domain is DVKVTQSSRYLVKRTGEKVFLECVQDMDHENMFWYRQDPGLGLRLIYFSYDVKMKEKGDIPEGYSVSREKKERFSLILESASTNQTSMYLCASTSKRWANVLTFGAGSRLTVL.